The 2 T cell receptor beta chains listed next were all sequenced from one sample in a study of T-cell reconstitution after alpha-beta-depleted transplantation in children. As it was prepared, the TCRbeta library received unique molecular identifiers. TCRdb reanalysed the PCR reads using MiXCR and keeps one entry per CDR3 protein. There are 130,000 to 150,000 distinct CDR3 sequences in the sample; around 8.8% occur only once, and over 15% lies in the top ten. The specimen was PBMCs, mostly from graft donor cells, collected 180 days after TCRalphabeta/CD19-depleted stem cell transplant. The origin of the receptors is a female patient between 2 and 15 years old who had a stem cell transplant for congenital amegakaryocytic thrombocytopenia, so the T cells may come from the graft donor.

Ten or more counts support this clonotype. The CDR3 sequence: CSAVLASRWYEQYF. In DNA form, the CDR3 reads TGCAGTGCCGTACTAGCTAGTAGATGGTACGAGCAGTACTTC. The rearrangement uses TRBV20-1 and TRBJ2-7, with a possible D match to TRBD2 (6 bases). CDR1 DFQATT and CDR2 SNEGSKA come from the germline V gene (reference sequence). The V end was cut by 6 bases, the J end by 4 bases, with 19 bases between. CDR3 size: 14 residues.

This clonotype was recorded many times. The chain combines TRBV21-1 with TRBJ2-3; the table calls TRBD1, which could not be checked here. TRBV21-1 is classified as a pseudogene. CDR3 length equals 17 residues. The CDR3 loop is CASSKRCRRDRTDTQYF. The CDR3 DNA reads TGTGCCAGCAGCAAAAGGTGTCGCCGGGACCGCACAGATACGCAGTATTTT.